This TCR beta chain was documented in a study of control samples from healthy donors and cancer patients. Clones were read by immunoSEQ multiplex PCR, and TCRdb kept only the in-frame ones, dropping some. The table has approximately 90,000 clones, 86% seen once. The TCR comes from a man between 25 and 39 years old in good health. The sequenced material came from blood.

The CDR3 DNA sequence: TGTGCCAGCAGCTTGGATGTCACGGCTGGCTACACCTTC. It is translated as CASSLDVTAGYTF. The V and J genes are TRBV5-5 and TRBJ1-2; D is undetermined. V was cut by 0 bases and J by 7 bases, with 10 bases left in between. Germline V lookup: CDR1 SGHKS, CDR2 YYEKEE (reference sequence). The CDR3 has 13 amino acids.